A selection of T cell receptor beta chains follows, all from one sample in a study of shared clonotypes between healthy human individuals. Method: immunoSEQ multiplex PCR; TCRdb's copy keeps in-frame clones and lacks some. The table has hundreds of thousands of clones, around 78% seen once. Material for sequencing was PBMCs. The origin of the receptors is a woman aged 40 to 49 in good health. Some clones in this sample may be carry-over from other donors' samples. The CDR3 runs from the conserved cysteine through the conserved F or W. Fields, in order: CDR3 protein, CDR3 DNA, J gene, V gene, clone size, D gene. The D gene is left open where the match is weak. A row's size may be missing; if present it is once, few, many or a size class.

CASSPPSGTIDTQYF | TGTGCCAGCAGTCCGCCTAGCGGGACCATAGATACGCAGTATTTT | TRBJ2-3 | TRBV28 | . | TRBD2
CASSFGRFEAFF | TGTGCCAGCAGCTTTGGGAGGTTTGAAGCTTTCTTT | TRBJ1-1 | TRBV7-9 | many | .
CASSLGGEGDEQYF | TGTGCCAGCTCACTGGGAGGTGAGGGGGACGAGCAGTACTTC | TRBJ2-7 | TRBV18 | many | .
CASRTPGTGRAGELFF | TGTGCCAGCAGAACCCCCGGGACAGGGCGGGCCGGGGAGCTGTTTTTT | TRBJ2-2 | TRBV11-2 | . | TRBD1
CAAGDGTFRQYF | TGTGCCGCAGGGGACGGTACCTTCAGGCAGTACTTC | TRBJ2-7 | TRBV2 | . | .
CASSPPDRAYGYTF | TGTGCCAGCTCACCACCGGACAGGGCCTATGGCTACACCTTC | TRBJ1-2 | TRBV18 | . | TRBD1
CASSAGQGGLAVNEQFF | TGTGCCAGCAGTGCAGGACAGGGCGGACTCGCGGTAAATGAGCAGTTCTTC | TRBJ2-1 | TRBV6-1 | . | TRBD1
CASDGRRETQYF | TGTGCCAGCGACGGACGGCGAGAGACCCAGTACTTC | TRBJ2-5 | TRBV7-9 | . | .
CASSSGLAVYEQYF | TGTGCCAGCAGCTCCGGACTAGCGGTATACGAGCAGTACTTC | TRBJ2-7 | TRBV7-2 | . | TRBD2
CASSPSGRGFGRNEQFF | TGTGCCAGCAGCCCAAGCGGGAGAGGCTTTGGTCGCAATGAGCAGTTCTTC | TRBJ2-1 | TRBV7-9 | . | TRBD2
CASSGNSGNTIYF | TGTGCCAGCTCAGGCAACTCTGGAAACACCATATATTTT | TRBJ1-3 | TRBV18 | . | .
CSVQRTSGRVEQYF | TGCAGCGTACAACGGACTAGCGGGAGGGTCGAGCAGTACTTC | TRBJ2-7 | TRBV29-1 | . | TRBD2
CASKIDRANTEAFF | TGTGCCAGCAAAATCGACAGGGCGAACACTGAAGCTTTCTTT | TRBJ1-1 | TRBV11-1 | . | TRBD1
CASSEAQADTQYF | TGTGCCAGCAGTGAAGCTCAGGCAGATACGCAGTATTTT | TRBJ2-3 | TRBV6-1 | . | .
CASSNLPGSHRHEKLFF | TGTGCCAGCAGCAATTTACCGGGTTCCCATCGGCATGAAAAACTGTTTTTT | TRBJ1-4 | TRBV21-1 | . | .
CASSQRPQETQYF | TGTGCCAGCAGCCAGCGACCCCAAGAGACCCAGTACTTC | TRBJ2-5 | TRBV5-4 | . | .
CSVESGTSGYEQYF | TGCAGCGTTGAATCCGGGACTAGCGGTTACGAGCAGTACTTC | TRBJ2-7 | TRBV29-1 | . | TRBD2